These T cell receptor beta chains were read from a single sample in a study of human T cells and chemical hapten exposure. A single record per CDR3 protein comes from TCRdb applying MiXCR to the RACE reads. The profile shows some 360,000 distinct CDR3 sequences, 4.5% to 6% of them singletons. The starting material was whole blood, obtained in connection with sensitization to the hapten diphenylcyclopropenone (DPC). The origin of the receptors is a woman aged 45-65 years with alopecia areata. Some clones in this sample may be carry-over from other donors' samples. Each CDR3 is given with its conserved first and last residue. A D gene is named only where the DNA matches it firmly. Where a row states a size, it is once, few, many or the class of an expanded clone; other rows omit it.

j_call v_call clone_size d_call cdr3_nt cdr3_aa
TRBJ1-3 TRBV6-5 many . TGTGCCAGCCGGGCTGGAAACACCATATATTTT CASRAGNTIYF
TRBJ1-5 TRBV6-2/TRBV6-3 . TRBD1 TGTGCCAGCAGGCCGGACAGGGACAATCAGCCCCAGCATTTT CASRPDRDNQPQHF
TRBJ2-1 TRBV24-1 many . TGTGCCACCAGCCCCAGGGTATCCTACAATGAGCAGTTCTTC CATSPRVSYNEQFF
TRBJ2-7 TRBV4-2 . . TGTGCCAGCAGCCAAGAAGCAGTCCTCTCCTACGAGCAGTACTTC CASSQEAVLSYEQYF
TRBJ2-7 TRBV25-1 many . TGTGCCAGCAGTTTACACGGCTACGAGCAGTACTTC CASSLHGYEQYF
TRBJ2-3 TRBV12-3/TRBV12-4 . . TGTGCCAGCAACGGGAAAAGCACAGATACGCAGTATTTT CASNGKSTDTQYF
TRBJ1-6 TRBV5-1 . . TGCGCCAGCAGCCAAAACAGTAATTCACCCCTCCACTTT CASSQNSNSPLHF
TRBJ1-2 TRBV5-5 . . TGTGCCAGCAGCTTCCCCAATACCCGCTACACCTTC CASSFPNTRYTF
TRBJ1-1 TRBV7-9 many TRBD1 TGTGCCAGCAGCTTGAGGGGACAGGGGGCGCATGAAGCTTTCTTT CASSLRGQGAHEAFF
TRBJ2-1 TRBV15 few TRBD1 TGTGCCACCAGCAGGGGGAACCGGGACAGGGTGCTATTCTTC CATSRGNRDRVLFF
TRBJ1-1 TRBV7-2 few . TGTGCCAGCAGCATCGCAACTGAAGCTTTCTTT CASSIATEAFF
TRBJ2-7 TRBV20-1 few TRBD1 TGCAGTGCTAGAGATGTGAGACAGGGGCCTTCCTACGAGCAGTACTTC CSARDVRQGPSYEQYF
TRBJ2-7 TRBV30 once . TGTGCCTGGAGTAGTTGGAACGAGCAGTACTTC CAWSSWNEQYF
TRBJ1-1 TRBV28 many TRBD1 TGTGCCAGCAGTTTATTCGGACAGGGAACGAACACTGAAGCTTTCTTT CASSLFGQGTNTEAFF
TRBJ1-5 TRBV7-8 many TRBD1 TGTGCCAGCAGCACGGGACAGCCCAATCAGCCCCAGCATTTT CASSTGQPNQPQHF
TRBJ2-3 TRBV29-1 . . TGCAGCGTTAAATCCAGGGATGGACCAGATACGCAGTATTTT CSVKSRDGPDTQYF
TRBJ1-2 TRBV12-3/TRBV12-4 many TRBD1 TGTGCCAGCGGGACAGGGACAAACTATGGCTACACCTTC CASGTGTNYGYTF
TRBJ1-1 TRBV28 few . TGTGCCAGCAGTTGGAGGGGGGGGCGCACTGAAGCTTTCTTT CASSWRGGRTEAFF
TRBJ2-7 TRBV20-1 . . TGCAGTGCCCCAAAGGAGGCAGGGCCCTACGAGCAGTACTTC CSAPKEAGPYEQYF
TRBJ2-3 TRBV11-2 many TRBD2 TGTGCTTCGACTAGCGGGGGGCATAGGGGCACAGATACGCAGTATTTT CASTSGGHRGTDTQYF
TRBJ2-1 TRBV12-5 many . TGTGCTAGTGGTTTCGGAGCCCCTTACAATGAGCAGTTCTTC CASGFGAPYNEQFF
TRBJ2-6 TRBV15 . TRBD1 TGTGCCACCAGCCCAGGGGGCTCTGGGGCCAACGTCCTGACTTTC CATSPGGSGANVLTF
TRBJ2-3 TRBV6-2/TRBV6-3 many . TGTGCCGGCAGCGGAGCAGGGACAGATACGCAGTATTTT CAGSGAGTDTQYF
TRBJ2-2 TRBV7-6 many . TGTGCCAGCAGCTGGGGCACCGGGGAGCTGTTTTTT CASSWGTGELFF
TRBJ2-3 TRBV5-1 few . TGCGCCAGCAGCTTTGGTAATAGCGGCACAGATACGCAGTATTTT CASSFGNSGTDTQYF
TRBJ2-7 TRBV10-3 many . TGTGCCATCAGAGCTAGGACTGGTGGCGGGCAGTACTTC CAIRARTGGGQYF
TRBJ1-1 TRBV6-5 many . TGTGCCAGCAGTTACTCCAGAGACAGTAACACTGAAGCTTTCTTT CASSYSRDSNTEAFF
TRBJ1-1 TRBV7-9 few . TGTGCCAGCACGACGGGCGGGGTAGTTGGCACTGAAGCTTTCTTT CASTTGGVVGTEAFF
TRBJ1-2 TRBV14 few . TGTGCCAGCAGCCAAATCACAGGTTATGGCTACACCTTC CASSQITGYGYTF
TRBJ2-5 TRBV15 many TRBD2 TGTGCCACCAGCAGAGATCTTTCAGCGGGAGGCCCCGGGGGCCAAGAGACCCAGTACTTC CATSRDLSAGGPGGQETQYF
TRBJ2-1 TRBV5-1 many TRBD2 TGCGCCAGCAGCCTGGGGGGACTAGGATCAGGTGAGCAGTTCTTC CASSLGGLGSGEQFF
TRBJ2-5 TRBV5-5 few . TGTGCCAGCACCCGACCTCAAGAGACCCAGTACTTC CASTRPQETQYF